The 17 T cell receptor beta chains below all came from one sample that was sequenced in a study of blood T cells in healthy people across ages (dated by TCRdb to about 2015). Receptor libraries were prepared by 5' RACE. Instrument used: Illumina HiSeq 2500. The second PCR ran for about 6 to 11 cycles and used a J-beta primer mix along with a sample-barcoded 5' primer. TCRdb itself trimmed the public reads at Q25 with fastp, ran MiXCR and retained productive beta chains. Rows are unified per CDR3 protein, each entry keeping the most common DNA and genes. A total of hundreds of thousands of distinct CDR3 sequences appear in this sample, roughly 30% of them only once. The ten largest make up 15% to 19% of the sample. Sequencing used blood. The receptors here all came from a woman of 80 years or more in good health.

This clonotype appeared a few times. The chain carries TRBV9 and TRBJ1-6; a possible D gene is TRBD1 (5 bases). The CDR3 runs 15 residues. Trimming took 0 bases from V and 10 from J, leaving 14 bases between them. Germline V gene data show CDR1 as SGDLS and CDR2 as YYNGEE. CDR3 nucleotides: TGTGCCAGCAGCGTAGACGCGGCAGGGTACTCACCCCTCCACTTT. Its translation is CASSVDAAGYSPLHF.

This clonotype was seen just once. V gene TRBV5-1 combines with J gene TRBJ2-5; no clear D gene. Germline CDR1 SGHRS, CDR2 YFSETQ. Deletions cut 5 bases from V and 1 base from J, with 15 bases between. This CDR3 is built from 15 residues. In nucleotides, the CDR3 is TGCGCCAGCAGTCTGGGCCCTACTATCCAAGAGACCCAGTACTTC. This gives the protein CASSLGPTIQETQYF.

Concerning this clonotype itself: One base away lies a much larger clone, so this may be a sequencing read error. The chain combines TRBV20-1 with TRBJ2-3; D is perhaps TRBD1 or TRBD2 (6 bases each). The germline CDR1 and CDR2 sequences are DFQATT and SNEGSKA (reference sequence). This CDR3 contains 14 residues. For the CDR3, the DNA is TGCAGTGCTAGCGGGGGCCAAAGCACAGATGCGCAGTATTTT. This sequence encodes CSASGGQSTDAQYF.

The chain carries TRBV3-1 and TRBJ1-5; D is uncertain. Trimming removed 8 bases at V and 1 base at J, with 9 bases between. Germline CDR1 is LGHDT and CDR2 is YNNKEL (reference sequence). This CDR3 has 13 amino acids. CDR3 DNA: TGTGCCAGCGGGGTGCGGAGCAATCAGCCCCAGCATTTT. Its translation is CASGVRSNQPQHF.

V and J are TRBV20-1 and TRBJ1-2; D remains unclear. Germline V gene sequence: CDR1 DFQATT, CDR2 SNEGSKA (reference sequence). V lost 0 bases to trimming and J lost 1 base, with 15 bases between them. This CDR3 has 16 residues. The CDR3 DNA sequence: TGCAGTGCTAGAGATCCGATAGGTGTTGGTAACTATGGCTACACCTTC. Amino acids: CSARDPIGVGNYGYTF.

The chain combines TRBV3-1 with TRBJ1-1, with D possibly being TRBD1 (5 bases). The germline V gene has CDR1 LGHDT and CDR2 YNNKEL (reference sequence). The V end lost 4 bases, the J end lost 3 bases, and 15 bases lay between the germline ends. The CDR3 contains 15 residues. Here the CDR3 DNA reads TGTGCCAGCAGCCCCGGGGCTGCCAGGTACACTGAAGCTTTCTTT. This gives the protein CASSPGAARYTEAFF.

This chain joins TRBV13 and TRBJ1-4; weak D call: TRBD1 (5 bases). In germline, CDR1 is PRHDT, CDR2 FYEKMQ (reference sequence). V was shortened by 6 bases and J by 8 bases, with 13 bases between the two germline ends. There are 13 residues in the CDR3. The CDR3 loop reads CASRRAGSEKLFF. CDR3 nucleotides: TGTGCCAGCAGGCGGGCAGGGTCCGAAAAACTGTTTTTT.

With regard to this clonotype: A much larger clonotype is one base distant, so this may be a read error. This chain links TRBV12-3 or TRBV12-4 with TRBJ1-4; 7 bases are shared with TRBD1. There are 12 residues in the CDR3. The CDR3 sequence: CASRWGTEKRFF. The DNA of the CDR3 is TGTGCCAGCAGATGGGGGACAGAAAAACGGTTTTTT.

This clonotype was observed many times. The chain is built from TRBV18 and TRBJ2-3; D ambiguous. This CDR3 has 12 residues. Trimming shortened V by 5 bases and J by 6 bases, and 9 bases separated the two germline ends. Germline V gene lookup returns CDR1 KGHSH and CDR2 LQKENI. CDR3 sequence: CASSGPTDTQYF. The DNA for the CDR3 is TGTGCCAGCTCAGGCCCAACGGATACGCAGTATTTT. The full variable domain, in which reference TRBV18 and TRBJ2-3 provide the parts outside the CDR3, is NAGVMQNPRHLVRRRGQEARLRCSPMKGHSHVYWYRQLPEEGLKFMVYLQKENIIDESGMPKERFSAEFPKEGPSILRIQQVVRGDSAAYFCASSGPTDTQYFGPGTRLTVL.

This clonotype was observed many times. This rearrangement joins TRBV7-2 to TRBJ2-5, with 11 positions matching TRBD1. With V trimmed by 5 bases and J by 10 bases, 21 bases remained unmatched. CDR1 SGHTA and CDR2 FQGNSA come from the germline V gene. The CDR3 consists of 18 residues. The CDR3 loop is CASSPTPYGTGGEMGQYF. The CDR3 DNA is TGTGCCAGCAGCCCAACCCCTTACGGGACAGGGGGGGAAATGGGCCAGTACTTC.

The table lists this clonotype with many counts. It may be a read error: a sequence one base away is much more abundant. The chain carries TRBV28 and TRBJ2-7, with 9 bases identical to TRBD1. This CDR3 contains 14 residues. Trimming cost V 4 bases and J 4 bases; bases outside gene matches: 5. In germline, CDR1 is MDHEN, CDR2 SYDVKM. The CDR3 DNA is TGTGCCAGCAGTTGGGGACAGGGTGGATACGAGCAGTACTTC. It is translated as CASSWGQGGYEQYF.

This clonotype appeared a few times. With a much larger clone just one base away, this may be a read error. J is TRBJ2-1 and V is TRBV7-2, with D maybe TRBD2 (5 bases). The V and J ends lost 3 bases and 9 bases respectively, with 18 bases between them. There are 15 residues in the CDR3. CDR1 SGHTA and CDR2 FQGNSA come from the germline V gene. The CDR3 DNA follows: TGTGCCAGCAGCTTGAGGGCAGTTTCCTCTGGTGAGCAGTTCTTC. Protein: CASSLRAVSSGEQFF. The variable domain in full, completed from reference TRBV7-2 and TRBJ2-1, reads GAGVSQSPSNKVTEKGKDVELRCDPISGHTALYWYRQSLGQGLEFLIYFQGNSAPDKSGLPSDRFSAERTGGSVSTLTIQRTQQEDSAVYLCASSLRAVSSGEQFFGPGTRLTVL.

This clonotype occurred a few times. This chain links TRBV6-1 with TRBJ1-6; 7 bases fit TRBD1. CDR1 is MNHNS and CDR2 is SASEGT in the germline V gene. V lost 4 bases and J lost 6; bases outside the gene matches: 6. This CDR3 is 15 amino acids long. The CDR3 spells CASSVGGQINSPLHF. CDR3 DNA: TGTGCCAGCAGTGTAGGGGGACAGATTAATTCACCCCTCCACTTT.

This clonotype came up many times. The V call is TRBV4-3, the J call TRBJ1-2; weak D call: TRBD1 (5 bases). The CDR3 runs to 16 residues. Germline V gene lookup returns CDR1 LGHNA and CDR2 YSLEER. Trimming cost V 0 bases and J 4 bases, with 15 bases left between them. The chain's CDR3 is CASSQEVGSRGYGYTF. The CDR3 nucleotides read TGCGCCAGCAGCCAAGAAGTCGGGTCGAGGGGCTATGGCTACACCTTC.

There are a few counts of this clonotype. CDR3 sequence reads: CSARDRGGALNSPLHF. The CDR3 nucleotides are TGCAGTGCTAGGGACCGGGGTGGGGCTCTTAATTCACCCCTCCACTTT. The V call is TRBV20-1, the J call TRBJ1-6; tentative D call: TRBD1 (5 bases). The CDR3 length is 16 residues. The germline V gene has CDR1 DFQATT and CDR2 SNEGSKA (reference sequence). Between the trimmed V and J ends, which lost 3 bases and 6 bases, there was a span of 18 bases.

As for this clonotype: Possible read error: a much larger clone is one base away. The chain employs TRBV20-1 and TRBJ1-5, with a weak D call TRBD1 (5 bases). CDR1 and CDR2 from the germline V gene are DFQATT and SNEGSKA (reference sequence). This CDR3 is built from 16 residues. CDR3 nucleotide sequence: TGCGGTGCGGTTGGGAGGGGCGCGTCGAGCAATCAGCCCCAGCATTTT. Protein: CGAVGRGASSNQPQHF.

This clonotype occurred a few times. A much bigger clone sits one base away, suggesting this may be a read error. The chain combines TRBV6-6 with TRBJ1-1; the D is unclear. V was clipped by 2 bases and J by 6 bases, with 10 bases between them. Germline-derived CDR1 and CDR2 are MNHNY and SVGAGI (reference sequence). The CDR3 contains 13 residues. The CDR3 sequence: CASSYQLRAEAFF. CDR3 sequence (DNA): TGTGCCAGCAGTTACCAGCTCCGTGCTGAAGCTTTCTTT.